These 31 T cell receptor beta chains share one sample of origin, sequenced in a study of T cells in tumors after PD-1 blockade (dated by TCRdb to 2018 to 2020). The time point label for this specimen denotes: before anti-PD-1 therapy. The method behind the library was the immunoSEQ multiplex PCR assay. This immuneACCESS table, as held by TCRdb, lists in-frame sequences with V and J called but not all clones. Of the missing ones, under half trace to an unresolved V gene in checked studies; the others have no known cause. This sample holds 20,000 to 25,000 clones; around 80% were observed only once. The ten largest clones take up approximately 26% of the sample. The source material was PBMCs, sampled before anti-PD-1 treatment. These TCRs come from a human donor with basal cell carcinoma.

This sequence joins TRBV5-1 and TRBJ2-1, with 7 bases matching TRBD1. The V gene's germline CDR1 is SGHRS and CDR2 YFSETQ. Losses at the gene ends were 0 bases for V and 8 bases for J; bases not matched to a gene: 2. The CDR3 extends over 13 amino acids. The CDR3 protein is CASSLGQGYEQFF. In DNA form, the CDR3 reads TGCGCCAGCAGCTTGGGACAGGGCTATGAGCAGTTCTTC.

The chain couples TRBV11-3 to TRBJ2-5; TRBD2 agrees at 7 bases. The germline V gene encodes CDR1 SGHNT and CDR2 YENEEA. Trimming removed 4 bases from V and 1 base from J; junction bases left unmatched: 3. The CDR3 has 14 residues. CDR3 nucleotides: TGTGCCAGCAGCTCCGGGGGGATCCAAGAGACCCAGTACTTC. As protein: CASSSGGIQETQYF.

This chain links TRBV2 with TRBJ2-7; perhaps TRBD2 as D (5 bases). The V end was cut by 2 bases, the J end by 4 bases, with 12 bases between. Germline loops: CDR1 SNHLY, CDR2 FYNNEI. The CDR3 extends over 14 amino acids. This CDR3 is CASSESLAGYEQYF. The CDR3 nucleotides are TGTGCCAGCAGTGAATCCCTAGCTGGGTACGAGCAGTACTTC.

The sample holds one count of this clone. The genes are TRBV12-3 or TRBV12-4 and TRBJ1-5; D is undetermined. The CDR3 runs 12 residues. Trimming took off 4 bases at V and 4 bases at J, with 5 bases between the two ends. CDR3 sequence: CASSSQNQPQHF. CDR3 nucleotide sequence: TGTGCCAGCAGTTCCCAGAATCAGCCCCAGCATTTT.

The chain joins TRBV19 to TRBJ1-6, with 9 bases lining up with TRBD1. V lost 10 bases and J lost 18; bases outside the gene matches: 13. Germline loops: CDR1 LNHDA, CDR2 SQIVND (reference sequence). This CDR3 comprises 12 residues. The CDR3 DNA is TGTGCCAATAGCCCTTGGACAGGGGCTTACCACTTT. Translating gives CANSPWTGAYHF.

The V and J genes are TRBV7-9 and TRBJ2-5, with 10 bases matching TRBD1. Trimming removed 5 bases from V and 5 bases from J; junction bases left unmatched: 8. The CDR3 consists of 15 residues. Germline loops: CDR1 SEHNR, CDR2 FQNEAQ (reference sequence). CDR3: CASSQTTGGKETQYF. The CDR3 nucleotides read TGTGCCAGCAGCCAAACGACAGGGGGCAAGGAGACCCAGTACTTC.

In DNA, the CDR3 is TGTGCCTGGAGTCGGGGCGCGTCCTATAATTCACCCCTCCACTTT. It yields the protein CAWSRGASYNSPLHF. The chain carries TRBV30 and TRBJ1-6; D perhaps matches TRBD1 (5 bases). V was pared by 2 bases and J by 1 base, with 9 bases between. The germline CDR1 and CDR2 sequences are GTSNPN and SVGIG (reference sequence). CDR3 length: 15 residues.

The chain uses TRBV4-1 and TRBJ1-1; D is possibly TRBD1 (5 bases). Germline CDR1 is MGHRA and CDR2 is YSYEKL. CDR3 size: 17 residues. Deletions cut 1 base from V and 3 bases from J, with 18 bases between. CDR3 in DNA: TGCGCCAGCAGCCAAGTGGAGGGGAGAAGGTGGTACACTGAAGCTTTCTTT. Residues: CASSQVEGRRWYTEAFF.

The sample holds one count of this clone. This sequence joins TRBV5-1 and TRBJ1-2, with 8 positions matching TRBD1. This CDR3 is built from 14 residues. J was trimmed by 4 bases and V by 4 bases; bases with no gene match: 6. Germline loops: CDR1 SGHRS, CDR2 YFSETQ. The CDR3 DNA sequence: TGCGCCAGCAGCACCGGCCAGGGGGCCTATGGCTACACCTTC. Translated, it gives CASSTGQGAYGYTF.

V usage is TRBV9 and J usage is TRBJ2-3; D is possibly TRBD1 or TRBD2 (5 bases each). CDR1 SGDLS and CDR2 YYNGEE come from the germline V gene. The V end was cut by 0 bases, the J end by 1 base, with 9 bases between. The CDR3 contains 15 residues. The CDR3 reads CASSVERGGTDTQYF. The CDR3 nucleotides are TGTGCCAGCAGCGTAGAGAGGGGCGGCACAGATACGCAGTATTTT.

The chain combines TRBV7-2 with TRBJ1-6; a weak D match, TRBD1 (5 bases). The CDR3 sequence is 15 residues long. Germline-derived CDR1 and CDR2 are SGHTA and FQGNSA. The V and J ends lost 0 bases and 7 bases respectively, with 10 bases between them. The chain's CDR3 is CASSLAPGQNSPLHF. The CDR3 coding sequence is TGTGCCAGCAGCTTAGCACCGGGGCAGAATTCACCCCTCCACTTT.

The genes are TRBV28 and TRBJ2-3; D perhaps matches TRBD2 (6 bases). The CDR3 totals 17 residues. CDR1 is MDHEN, CDR2 SYDVKM, per germline. V lost 3 bases, J lost 0 bases, and 16 bases lay in between. The CDR3 nucleotides are TGTGCCAGCAGTTTTACGCTTTTTAGCGGTAGCACAGATACGCAGTATTTT. Translation: CASSFTLFSGSTDTQYF.

A few counts support this clone. This rearrangement joins TRBV2 to TRBJ2-1; 8 positions match TRBD2. The length of the CDR3 is 19 residues. Germline V CDR1 and CDR2: SNHLY, FYNNEI. V gave up 10 bases and J gave up 0 bases; unmatched junction bases: 20. The chain's CDR3 is CATCYGGAGVGSSYNEQFF. Here the CDR3 DNA reads TGTGCCACCTGTTACGGGGGGGCGGGGGTGGGGAGCTCCTACAATGAGCAGTTCTTC. Supplemented by reference TRBV2 and TRBJ2-1, the full variable domain reads EPEVTQTPSHQVTQMGQEVILRCVPISNHLYFYWYRQILGQKVEFLVSFYNNEISEKSEIFDDQFSVERPDGSNFTLKIRSTKLEDSAMYFCATCYGGAGVGSSYNEQFFGPGTRLTVL.

This chain joins TRBV2 and TRBJ2-1; 8 bases are shared with TRBD2. The CDR3 is made up of 19 amino acids. Germline CDR1 reads SNHLY; CDR2 reads FYNNEI. CDR3 region: CPRRDGGAGEGSSYNEQFF. The DNA of the CDR3 is TGTCCCCGCCGTGACGGGGGGGCGGGGGAGGGGAGCTCCTACAATGAGCAGTTCTTC.

The chain recombines TRBV6-2 or TRBV6-3 with TRBJ2-5; 9 bases line up with TRBD2. The ends lost 2 bases at V and 4 bases at J; junction bases unmatched: 14. The germline V gene has CDR1 MNHEY and CDR2 SVGEGT. The CDR3 runs 18 residues. This CDR3 is CASSYLRGRGGAGETQYF. CDR3 nucleotides: TGTGCCAGCAGTTACCTACGGGGCCGCGGGGGGGCCGGAGAGACCCAGTACTTC.

The V and J genes are TRBV7-2 and TRBJ1-3; D is ambiguous. Germline loops: CDR1 SGHTA, CDR2 FQGNSA. Deletions cut 0 bases from V and 0 bases from J, with 9 bases between. The CDR3 sequence is 16 residues long. CDR3 region: CASSLAPPSSGNTIYF. DNA of the CDR3: TGTGCCAGCAGCTTAGCACCGCCTTCCTCTGGAAACACCATATATTTT.

This chain links TRBV4-1 with TRBJ1-5; TRBD1 is a possible D gene (5 bases). Trimming shortened V by 1 base and J by 3 bases, and 7 bases separated the two germline ends. This CDR3 comprises 14 residues. CDR1 and CDR2 from the germline V gene are MGHRA and YSYEKL. The chain's CDR3 is CASSQGQLNQPQHF. CDR3 DNA sequence: TGCGCCAGCAGCCAAGGACAGCTCAATCAGCCCCAGCATTTT.

The CDR3 sequence is CASSPGDYEQYF. CDR3 in DNA: TGTGCCAGCAGTCCGGGCGACTACGAGCAGTACTTC. The chain uses TRBV25-1 and TRBJ2-7; D is unclear. In germline, CDR1 is MGHDK, CDR2 SYGVNS. This CDR3 has 12 residues. V lost 5 bases to trimming and J lost 3 bases, with 8 bases between them.

In the case of this clone: This CDR3 is also generated by other DNA sequences in the sample. The chain combines TRBV23-1 with TRBJ1-1, with TRBD1 matching 7 bases. TRBV23-1 is an open reading frame, and its role is uncertain. The CDR3 spans 18 residues. After removal of 0 bases from V and 3 bases from J, the junction contained 13 bases not matched to a gene. The CDR3 is CASSQSPTGARTDTEAFF. In nucleotides, the CDR3 is TGCGCCAGCAGTCAATCGCCTACAGGGGCTCGTACGGACACTGAAGCTTTCTTT.

J is TRBJ1-5 and V is TRBV21-1; no DNA check was done on the table's D call, TRBD1. TRBV21-1 is reported as a pseudogene. CDR3 length equals 19 residues. Here the CDR3 reads CASSKARGGDRGGNQPQHF. As DNA, the CDR3 is TGTGCCAGCAGCAAAGCGCGAGGTGGGGACAGGGGCGGCAATCAGCCCCAGCATTTT.

The genes are TRBV7-2 and TRBJ1-5; D remains unclear. Trimming stripped 6 bases from V and 5 bases from J, with 17 bases between. Looked up from germline, CDR1 is SGHTA and CDR2 is FQGNSA. This CDR3 is built from 15 residues. This CDR3 reads CASSHHLLTDQPQHF. In DNA, the CDR3 is TGTGCCAGCAGTCACCACCTGCTAACGGATCAGCCCCAGCATTTT.

The chain couples TRBV19 to TRBJ1-2, with TRBD1 matching over 9 bases. Germline V gene lookup returns CDR1 LNHDA and CDR2 SQIVND (reference sequence). CDR3 size: 15 residues. V trimming: 3 bases; J trimming: 8 bases; junction bases outside the gene matches: 10. In DNA, the CDR3 is TGTGCCAGTAGTATCCGCCTACAGGGGGCGTCGGGCTACACCTTC. Translated, it gives CASSIRLQGASGYTF.

This clone showed up just a few times. The rearrangement joins TRBV12-2 to TRBJ2-7; whether TRBD1, the table's D call, matches the DNA was not checked. TRBV12-2 is given as a pseudogene. There are 14 residues in the CDR3. DNA of the CDR3: TGTGCAAGTCGCTTCAGGACATCTCACTACGAGCAGTACTTC. It is translated as CASRFRTSHYEQYF.

For this clone: The sample holds other DNA sequences that translate to the same CDR3. The chain links TRBV2 to TRBJ2-1; D might be TRBD2 (7 bases). The germline CDR1 and CDR2 sequences are SNHLY and FYNNEI. The CDR3 is made up of 19 amino acids. V was pared by 11 bases and J by 0 bases, with 29 bases between. CDR3 DNA sequence: TGTGCCTGCTGTGAGGGGGGGGCGGGGGCGGGGAGCTCCTACAATGAGCAGTTCTTC. Encoded protein: CACCEGGAGAGSSYNEQFF.

CDR3 in DNA: TGTGCCAGCAGCTTCCTCCCGCCGGGACTAGCGGGAGGAGAGACCCAGTACTTC. Translated: CASSFLPPGLAGGETQYF. V gene TRBV7-7 combines with J gene TRBJ2-5, with 15 bases aligning to TRBD2. Germline CDR1 reads SSHAT; CDR2 reads FNYEAQ (reference sequence). The trim removed 3 bases at V and 4 bases at J, leaving 9 bases unmatched. This CDR3 spans 18 amino acids.

V usage is TRBV30 and J usage is TRBJ2-7, with 8 bases matching TRBD2. CDR1 GTSNPN and CDR2 SVGIG come from the germline V gene (reference sequence). V shed 0 bases and J 1 base; nucleotides not matched to a gene: 2. This CDR3 contains 14 residues. CDR3 loop: CAWSVTSGSYEQYF. The CDR3 DNA is TGTGCCTGGAGTGTAACTAGCGGATCCTACGAGCAGTACTTC.

The chain links TRBV19 to TRBJ2-3, with a tentative D call TRBD1 (6 bases). Trimming stripped 6 bases from V and 1 base from J, with 11 bases between. Germline values: CDR1 LNHDA, CDR2 SQIVND (reference sequence). This CDR3 spans 14 amino acids. The CDR3 spells CASRKTGGTDTQYF. The CDR3 nucleotides read TGTGCCAGTAGAAAGACAGGAGGCACAGATACGCAGTATTTT.

This rearrangement joins TRBV13 to TRBJ2-2, with 8 nucleotides matching TRBD1. CDR1 is PRHDT, CDR2 FYEKMQ, per germline (reference sequence). Trimming removed 4 bases from V and 1 base from J; junction bases left unmatched: 2. This CDR3 comprises 15 residues. CDR3 DNA: TGTGCCAGCAGCTCCGGGACAGGGAACACCGGGGAGCTGTTTTTT. This translates into CASSSGTGNTGELFF.

V and J are TRBV19 and TRBJ2-5; a possible D gene is TRBD2 (6 bases). Germline CDR1 is LNHDA and CDR2 is SQIVND (reference sequence). The CDR3 is 17 residues long. Trimming stripped 10 bases from V and 2 bases from J, with 26 bases between. CDR3: CATNSGTSSTPQETQYF. The CDR3 DNA is TGTGCCACTAATTCTGGGACTTCCTCAACCCCACAAGAGACCCAGTACTTC.

The rearrangement joins TRBV4-2 to TRBJ2-3, with D possibly TRBD2 on 5 matching bases. The CDR3 sequence is 16 residues long. Trimming stripped 0 bases from V and 2 bases from J, with 12 bases between. From germline, CDR1 is LGHNA and CDR2 YNFKEQ. The CDR3 DNA is TGTGCCAGCAGCCAAGATTCGGGGTCAAACACAGATACGCAGTATTTT. This gives the protein CASSQDSGSNTDTQYF.

The chain has TRBV2 and TRBJ2-1; 7 bases agree with TRBD2. Germline CDR1 reads SNHLY; CDR2 reads FYNNEI. V lost 10 bases to trimming and J lost 0 bases; unmatched junction nucleotides: 21. CDR3 size: 19 residues. The CDR3 protein is CATCDGWGGVGSSYNEQFF. For the CDR3, the DNA is TGTGCCACCTGTGATGGGTGGGGGGGGGTGGGGAGCTCCTACAATGAGCAGTTCTTC.